This TCR beta chain was retrieved from a study of T cell changes during pregnancy in multiple sclerosis. TCRdb's table, derived via immunoSEQ multiplex PCR, lists solely in-frame clones and lacks some. The data show 60,000 or so clones, just under 90% seen once. This CDR3 is built from 15 residues. CDR1 and CDR2 from the germline V gene are SEHNR and FQNEAQ (reference sequence). With 1 base removed from V and 6 bases from J, the gap between germline ends came to 15 bases. The sample was peripheral blood, taken in the first trimester of pregnancy. This clonotype originated in a female donor in good health, enrolled as a control in a pregnancy study. V is TRBV7-9 and J is TRBJ1-1; D is unresolved. The CDR3, as DNA: TGTGCCAGCAGCTTAGGGCGGAGTGTAGGTTCTGAAGCTTTCTTT. This sequence encodes CASSLGRSVGSEAFF.